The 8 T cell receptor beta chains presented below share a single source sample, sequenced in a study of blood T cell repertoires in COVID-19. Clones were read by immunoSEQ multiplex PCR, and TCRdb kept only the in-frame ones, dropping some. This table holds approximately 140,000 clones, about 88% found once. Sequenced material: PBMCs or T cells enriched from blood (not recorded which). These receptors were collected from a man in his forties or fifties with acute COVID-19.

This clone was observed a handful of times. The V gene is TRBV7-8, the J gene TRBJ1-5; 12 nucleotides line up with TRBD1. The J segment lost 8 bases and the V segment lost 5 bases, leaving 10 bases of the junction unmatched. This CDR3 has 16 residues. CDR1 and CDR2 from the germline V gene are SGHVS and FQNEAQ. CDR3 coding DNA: TGTGCCAGCAGCCCGAGGGGACAGGGGGCTTCAGAGCCCCAGCATTTT. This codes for CASSPRGQGASEPQHF.

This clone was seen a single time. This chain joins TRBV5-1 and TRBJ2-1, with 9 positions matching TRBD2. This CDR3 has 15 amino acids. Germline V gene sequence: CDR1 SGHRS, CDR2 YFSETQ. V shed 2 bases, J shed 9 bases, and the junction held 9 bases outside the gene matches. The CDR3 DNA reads TGCGCCAGCAGCTTAATTGCGGGAGGGGGTGGTGAGCAGTTCTTC. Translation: CASSLIAGGGGEQFF.

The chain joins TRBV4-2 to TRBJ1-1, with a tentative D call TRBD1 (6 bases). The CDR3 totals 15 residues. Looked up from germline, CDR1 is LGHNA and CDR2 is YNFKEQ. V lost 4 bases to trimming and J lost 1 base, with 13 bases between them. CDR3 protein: CASSRKDSPNTEAFF. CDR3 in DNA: TGTGCCAGCAGCCGGAAGGACAGTCCGAACACTGAAGCTTTCTTT.

CDR3 nucleotide sequence: TGTGCCAGCAGTTTGGACAGGTCTAACTATGGCTACACCTTC. This codes for CASSLDRSNYGYTF. This rearrangement joins TRBV28 to TRBJ1-2; 7 positions agree with TRBD1. CDR3 size: 14 residues. The V gene end was trimmed by 3 bases and the J gene end by 0 bases; junction bases not matched to a gene: 1. The germline gives CDR1 MDHEN, CDR2 SYDVKM.

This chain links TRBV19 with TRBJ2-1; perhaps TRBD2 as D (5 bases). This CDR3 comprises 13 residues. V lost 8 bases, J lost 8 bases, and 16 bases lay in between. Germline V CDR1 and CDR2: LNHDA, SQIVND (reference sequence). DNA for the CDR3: TGTGCCAGTGGCAGACTACCTAACGATGAGCAGTTCTTC. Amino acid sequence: CASGRLPNDEQFF.

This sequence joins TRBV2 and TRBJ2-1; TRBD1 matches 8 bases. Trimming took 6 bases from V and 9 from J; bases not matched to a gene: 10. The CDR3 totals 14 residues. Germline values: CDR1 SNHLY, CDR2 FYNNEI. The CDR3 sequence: CASRIGQGIGEQFF. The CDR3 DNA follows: TGTGCCAGCAGGATAGGACAGGGAATAGGTGAGCAGTTCTTC. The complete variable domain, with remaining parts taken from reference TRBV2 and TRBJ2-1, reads EPEVTQTPSHQVTQMGQEVILRCVPISNHLYFYWYRQILGQKVEFLVSFYNNEISEKSEIFDDQFSVERPDGSNFTLKIRSTKLEDSAMYFCASRIGQGIGEQFFGPGTRLTVL.

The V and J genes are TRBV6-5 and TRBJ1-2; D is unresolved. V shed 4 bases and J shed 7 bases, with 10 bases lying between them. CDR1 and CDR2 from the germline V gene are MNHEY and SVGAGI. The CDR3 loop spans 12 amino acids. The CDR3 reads CASSSPPLGYTF. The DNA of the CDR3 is TGTGCCAGCAGTTCCCCCCCACTTGGCTACACCTTC.

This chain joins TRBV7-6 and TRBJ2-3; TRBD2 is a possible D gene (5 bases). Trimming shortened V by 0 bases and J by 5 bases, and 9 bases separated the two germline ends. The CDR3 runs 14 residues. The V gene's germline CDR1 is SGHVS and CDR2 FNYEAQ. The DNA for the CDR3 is TGTGCCAGCAGCTTAGCGCCCGAGGGAGATACGCAGTATTTT. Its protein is CASSLAPEGDTQYF.